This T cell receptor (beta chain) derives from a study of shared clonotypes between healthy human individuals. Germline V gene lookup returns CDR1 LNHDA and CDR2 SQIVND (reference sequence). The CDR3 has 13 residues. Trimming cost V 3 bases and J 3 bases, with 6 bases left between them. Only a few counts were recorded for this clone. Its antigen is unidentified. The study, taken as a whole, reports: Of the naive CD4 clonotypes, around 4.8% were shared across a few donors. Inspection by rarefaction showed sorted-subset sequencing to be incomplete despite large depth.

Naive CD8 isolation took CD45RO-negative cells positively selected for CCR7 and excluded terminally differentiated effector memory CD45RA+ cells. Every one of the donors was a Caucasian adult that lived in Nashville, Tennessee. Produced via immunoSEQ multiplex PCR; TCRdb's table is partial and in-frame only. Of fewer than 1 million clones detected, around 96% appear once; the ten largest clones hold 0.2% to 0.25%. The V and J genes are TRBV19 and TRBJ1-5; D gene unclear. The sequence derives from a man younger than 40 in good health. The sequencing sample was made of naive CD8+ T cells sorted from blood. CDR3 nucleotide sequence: TGTGCCAGTAGTATCTTGGCCAATCAGCCCCAGCATTTT. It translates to CASSILANQPQHF.